The sequence of this T cell receptor (beta chain) was determined in a study of blood T cell repertoires in COVID-19. As for the study in general: Samples came from the United States, Italy and Spain, spanning acute and convalescent COVID-19. From T cells, B-cell-depleted T cells, or PBMCs came the material, which was cDNA or gDNA.

Germline assignment: CDR1 LNHDA and CDR2 SQIVND (reference sequence). Losses at the gene ends were 5 bases for V and 3 bases for J; bases not matched to a gene: 9. The CDR3 loop spans 15 amino acids. Seattle participants joined during active infection and were tracked over time. Methods used by the authors: Nucleated cell counts were estimated from reference gene primer amplification. Data came from immunoSEQ multiplex PCR; TCRdb stores just in-frame clones and leaves some out. V and J calls and clone size are copied from that table; D and trimming were computed from the DNA. The data contain about 200,000 clones, more than 75% of them singletons.

This chain uses TRBV19 with TRBJ1-2; 7 positions agree with TRBD1. The specimen was peripheral blood. This sequence originates from an elderly woman with COVID-19, enrolled during active disease. The CDR3 spells CASSASQGGDYGYTF. The CDR3 DNA sequence: TGTGCCAGTAGTGCCTCCCAGGGGGGCGACTATGGCTACACCTTC.